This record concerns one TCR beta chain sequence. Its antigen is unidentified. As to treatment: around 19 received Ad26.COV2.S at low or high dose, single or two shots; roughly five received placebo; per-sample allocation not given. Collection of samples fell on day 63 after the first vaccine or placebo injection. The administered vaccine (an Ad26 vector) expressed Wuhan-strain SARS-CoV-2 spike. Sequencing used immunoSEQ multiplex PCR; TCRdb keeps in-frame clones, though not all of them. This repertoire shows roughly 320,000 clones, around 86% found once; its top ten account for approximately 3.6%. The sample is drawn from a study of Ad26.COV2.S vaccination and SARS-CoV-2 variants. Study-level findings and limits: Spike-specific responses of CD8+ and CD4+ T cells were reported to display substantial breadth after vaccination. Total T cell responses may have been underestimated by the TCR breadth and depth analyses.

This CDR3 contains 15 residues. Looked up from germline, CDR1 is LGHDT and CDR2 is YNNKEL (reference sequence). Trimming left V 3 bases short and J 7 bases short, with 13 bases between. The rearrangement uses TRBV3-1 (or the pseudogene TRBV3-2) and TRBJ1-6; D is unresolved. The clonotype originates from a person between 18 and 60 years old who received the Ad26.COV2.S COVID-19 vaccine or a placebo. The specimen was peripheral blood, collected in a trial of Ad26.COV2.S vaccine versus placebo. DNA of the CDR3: TGTGCCAGCAGCCACCACCCGTCGCTGAATTCACCCCTCCACTTT. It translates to CASSHHPSLNSPLHF.